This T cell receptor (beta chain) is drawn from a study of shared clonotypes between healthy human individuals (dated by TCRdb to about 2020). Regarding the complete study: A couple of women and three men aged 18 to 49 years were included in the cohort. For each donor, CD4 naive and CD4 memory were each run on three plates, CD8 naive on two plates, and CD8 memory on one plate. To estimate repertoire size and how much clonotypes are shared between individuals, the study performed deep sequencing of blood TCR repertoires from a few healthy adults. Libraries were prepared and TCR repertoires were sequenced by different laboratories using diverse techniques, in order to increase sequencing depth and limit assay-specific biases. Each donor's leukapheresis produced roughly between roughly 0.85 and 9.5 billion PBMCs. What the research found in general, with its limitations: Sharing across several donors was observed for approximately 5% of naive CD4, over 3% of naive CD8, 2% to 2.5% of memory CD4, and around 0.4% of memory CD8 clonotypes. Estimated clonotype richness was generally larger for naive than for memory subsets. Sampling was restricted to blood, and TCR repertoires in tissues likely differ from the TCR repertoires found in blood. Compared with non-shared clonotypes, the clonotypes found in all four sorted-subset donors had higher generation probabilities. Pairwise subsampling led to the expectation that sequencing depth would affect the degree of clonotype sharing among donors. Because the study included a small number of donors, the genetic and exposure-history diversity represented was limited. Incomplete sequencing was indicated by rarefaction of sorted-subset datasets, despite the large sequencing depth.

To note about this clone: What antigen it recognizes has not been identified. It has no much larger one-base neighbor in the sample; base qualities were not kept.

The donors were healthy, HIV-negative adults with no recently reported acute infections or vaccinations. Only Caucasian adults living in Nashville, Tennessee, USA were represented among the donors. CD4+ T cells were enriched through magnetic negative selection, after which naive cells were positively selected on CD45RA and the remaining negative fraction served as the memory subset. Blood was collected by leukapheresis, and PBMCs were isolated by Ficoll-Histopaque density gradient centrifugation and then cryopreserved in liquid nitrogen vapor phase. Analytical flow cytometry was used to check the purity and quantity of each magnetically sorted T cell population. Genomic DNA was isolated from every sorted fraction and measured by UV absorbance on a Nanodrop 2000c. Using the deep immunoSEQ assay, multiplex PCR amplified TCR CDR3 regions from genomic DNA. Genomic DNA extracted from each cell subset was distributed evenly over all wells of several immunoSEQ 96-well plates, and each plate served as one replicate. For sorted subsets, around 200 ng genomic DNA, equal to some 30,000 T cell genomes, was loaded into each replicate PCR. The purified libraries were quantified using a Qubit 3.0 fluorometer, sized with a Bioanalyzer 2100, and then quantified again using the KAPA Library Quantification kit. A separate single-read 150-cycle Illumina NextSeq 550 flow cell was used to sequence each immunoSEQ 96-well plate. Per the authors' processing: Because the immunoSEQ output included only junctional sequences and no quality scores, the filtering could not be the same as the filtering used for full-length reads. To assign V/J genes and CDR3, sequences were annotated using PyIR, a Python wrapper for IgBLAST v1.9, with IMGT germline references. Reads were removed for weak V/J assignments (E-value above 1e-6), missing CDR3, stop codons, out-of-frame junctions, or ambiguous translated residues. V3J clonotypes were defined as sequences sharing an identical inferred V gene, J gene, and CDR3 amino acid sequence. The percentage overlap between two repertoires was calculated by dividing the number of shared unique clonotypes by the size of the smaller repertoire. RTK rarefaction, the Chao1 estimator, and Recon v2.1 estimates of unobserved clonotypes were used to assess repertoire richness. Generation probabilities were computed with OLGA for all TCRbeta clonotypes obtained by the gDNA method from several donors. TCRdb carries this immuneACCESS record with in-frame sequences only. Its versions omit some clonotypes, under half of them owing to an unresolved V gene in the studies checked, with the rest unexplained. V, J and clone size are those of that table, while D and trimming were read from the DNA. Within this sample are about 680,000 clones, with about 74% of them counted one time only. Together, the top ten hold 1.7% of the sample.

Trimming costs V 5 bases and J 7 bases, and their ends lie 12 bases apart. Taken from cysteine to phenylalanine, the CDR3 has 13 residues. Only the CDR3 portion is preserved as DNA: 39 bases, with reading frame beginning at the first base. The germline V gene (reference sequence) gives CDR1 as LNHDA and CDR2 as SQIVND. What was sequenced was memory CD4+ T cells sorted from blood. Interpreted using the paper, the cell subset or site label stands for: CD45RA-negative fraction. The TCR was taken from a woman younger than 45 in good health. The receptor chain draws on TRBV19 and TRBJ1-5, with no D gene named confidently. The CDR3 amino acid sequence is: CASSSALWQPQHF. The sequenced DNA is TGTGCCAGTAGTTCGGCTTTATGGCAGCCCCAGCATTTT.